These 16 T cell receptor beta chains came from one sample sequenced in a study of shared clonotypes between healthy human individuals. The repertoire was sequenced with immunoSEQ multiplex PCR; TCRdb's copy has only in-frame clones and lacks some. The data show approximately 1.4 million clones, with 95% to 99% seen just once and about 0.45% held by the top ten. Sequenced sample: naive CD4+ T cells sorted from blood. As for subset: CD45RA+ positively selected. Every receptor here comes from a man aged 25-45 years in good health.

The rearrangement joins TRBV23-1 to TRBJ1-5, with 7 bases lining up with TRBD1. TRBV23-1 is an ORF, with its function uncertain. CDR3 size: 16 residues. J gave up 3 bases and V 4 bases, and 9 bases lay outside the gene matches. The CDR3 nucleotides read TGCGCCAGCAGTCGCAGCCGAGGGACAGACAATCAGCCCCAGCATTTT. Protein: CASSRSRGTDNQPQHF.

V gene TRBV7-9 combines with J gene TRBJ2-3; TRBD2 matches 9 bases. The CDR3 is 15 residues long. Germline assignment: CDR1 SEHNR and CDR2 FQNEAQ (reference sequence). V shed 5 bases and J 4 bases; nucleotides not matched to a gene: 7. The CDR3 sequence: CASSQGLALSDTQYF. The DNA of the CDR3 is TGTGCCAGCAGCCAGGGACTAGCTCTCTCAGATACGCAGTATTTT. The variable domain in full, with the rest retrieved from reference TRBV7-9 and TRBJ2-3, is DTGVSQNPRHKITKRGQNVTFRCDPISEHNRLYWYRQTLGQGPEFLTYFQNEAQLEKSRLLSDRFSAERPKGSFSTLEIQRTEQGDSAMYLCASSQGLALSDTQYFGPGTRLTVL.

The J gene is TRBJ2-2, the V gene TRBV7-8; 9 nucleotides agree with TRBD2. The ends lost 0 bases at V and 2 bases at J; junction bases unmatched: 7. From germline, CDR1 is SGHVS and CDR2 FQNEAQ. CDR3 length: 18 residues. DNA of the CDR3: TGTGCCAGCAGCTTAGCGCGCGGTAGCGGGAGAAACACCGGGGAGCTGTTTTTT. It yields the protein CASSLARGSGRNTGELFF.

This clone has just one count. The gene calls are TRBV9 and TRBJ2-7; 9 positions match TRBD2. V gave up 3 bases and J gave up 9 bases; unmatched junction bases: 13. The CDR3 runs to 15 residues. The germline V gene has CDR1 SGDLS and CDR2 YYNGEE. CDR3 region: CASSGGTASGMGQYF. In DNA, the CDR3 is TGTGCCAGCAGCGGAGGCACAGCTAGCGGGATGGGGCAGTACTTC.

The chain recombines TRBV18 with TRBJ1-5; no reliable D call. Germline values: CDR1 KGHSH, CDR2 LQKENI. The CDR3 is made up of 14 amino acids. Trimming shortened V by 6 bases and J by 6 bases, and 15 bases separated the two germline ends. The CDR3 protein is CASSLGMGSQPQHF. The CDR3 DNA sequence: TGTGCCAGCTCCCTGGGAATGGGTAGTCAGCCCCAGCATTTT. Full variable domain (outside the CDR3, taken from reference TRBV18 and TRBJ1-5): NAGVMQNPRHLVRRRGQEARLRCSPMKGHSHVYWYRQLPEEGLKFMVYLQKENIIDESGMPKERFSAEFPKEGPSILRIQQVVRGDSAAYFCASSLGMGSQPQHFGDGTRLSIL.

V usage is TRBV5-1 and J usage is TRBJ2-3; tentatively, D is TRBD2 (6 bases). Germline CDR1 SGHRS, CDR2 YFSETQ. This CDR3 is built from 15 residues. V was shortened by 7 bases and J by 1 base, with 16 bases between the two germline ends. The CDR3 protein is CASYPPASGTDTQYF. The DNA of the CDR3 is TGCGCCAGCTATCCACCGGCTAGCGGCACAGATACGCAGTATTTT.

The chain is built from TRBV7-2 and TRBJ2-7; D perhaps matches TRBD2 (6 bases). Germline V CDR1 and CDR2: SGHTA, FQGNSA. The CDR3 sequence is 14 residues long. The V end was cut by 5 bases, the J end by 2 bases, with 13 bases between. CDR3 nucleotides: TGTGCCAGCAGCCGGGGGACCCCGACCTACGAGCAGTACTTC. Amino acids: CASSRGTPTYEQYF.

In regard to this clone: At one boundary the junction diverges from the germline segment, which might be a read error. This chain uses TRBV7-7 with TRBJ2-1, with 7 bases that match TRBD1. The germline V gene has CDR1 SSHAT and CDR2 FNYEAQ (reference sequence). This CDR3 contains 13 residues. The CDR3 loop reads CASSTGQDNEQFF. The DNA of the CDR3 is TGTGCTAGCAGCACCGGACAGGACAATGAGCAGTTCTTC.

The chain is built from TRBV7-2 and TRBJ1-4, with a tentative D call TRBD1 (5 bases). Per germline, CDR1 SGHTA and CDR2 FQGNSA. Trimming removed 2 bases from V and 9 bases from J, with 19 bases in between. The CDR3 loop spans 16 amino acids. In DNA form, the CDR3 reads TGTGCCAGCAGCTTAAGGCACACGTCTCAGGGCCAAAAACTGTTTTTT. Its translation: CASSLRHTSQGQKLFF.

This clone was counted a single time. V and J are TRBV18 and TRBJ2-5; 7 nucleotides match TRBD1. This CDR3 is built from 15 residues. V gave up 2 bases and J gave up 4 bases; unmatched junction bases: 7. Germline loops: CDR1 KGHSH, CDR2 LQKENI. The CDR3 here is CASSPDRAGGETQYF. The CDR3 nucleotides read TGTGCCAGCTCACCAGACAGGGCAGGGGGAGAGACCCAGTACTTC.

J is TRBJ2-7 and V is TRBV2; TRBD1 matches at 7 bases. The trim removed 5 bases at V and 6 bases at J, leaving 13 bases unmatched. CDR3 length: 15 residues. Germline assignment: CDR1 SNHLY and CDR2 FYNNEI. The CDR3 coding sequence is TGTGCCAGCAGTTCCTCTCGACAGGGTGGGCGCGAGCAGTACTTC. As protein: CASSSSRQGGREQYF.

The genes are TRBV4-1 and TRBJ2-3; no firm D call. The CDR3 is made up of 14 amino acids. V was pared by 5 bases and J by 4 bases, with 13 bases between. The V gene's germline CDR1 is MGHRA and CDR2 YSYEKL. The CDR3 coding sequence is TGCGCCAGCAGCTCCTATGATCTCCCAGATACGCAGTATTTT. Translated: CASSSYDLPDTQYF.

The genes are TRBV21-1 and TRBJ1-2. TRBV21-1 is assigned pseudogene status. The CDR3 is 14 residues long. The CDR3 nucleotides read TGTGCCAGCAGCAAGAAGAGGGACCGCCGAGGCTACACCTTC. It is translated as CASSKKRDRRGYTF.

The rearrangement joins TRBV25-1 to TRBJ1-3; D is undetermined. Germline assignment: CDR1 MGHDK and CDR2 SYGVNS. V shed 5 bases and J shed 8 bases, with 16 bases lying between them. The CDR3 is 14 residues long. CDR3 sequence: CASSWPGAVDTIYF. The CDR3 DNA is TGTGCCAGCAGTTGGCCGGGAGCCGTTGACACCATATATTTT.

In regard to this clone: This same CDR3 is encoded by further DNA sequences in the sample. The rearrangement uses TRBV5-1 and TRBJ2-3; 10 bases align to TRBD2. The germline CDR1 and CDR2 sequences are SGHRS and YFSETQ. V gave up 1 base and J gave up 3 bases; unmatched junction bases: 5. The CDR3 length is 16 residues. The CDR3, as DNA: TGCGCCAGCAGCTTGAGTCTAGCGGGAGTAACAGATACGCAGTATTTT. This encodes CASSLSLAGVTDTQYF.

A word on this clone: Other nucleotide sequences in the sample specify the same CDR3. V and J are TRBV18 and TRBJ2-7; 12 bases line up with TRBD1. This CDR3 region has 15 residues. Trimming removed 4 bases from V and 1 base from J; junction bases left unmatched: 2. Germline CDR1 reads KGHSH; CDR2 reads LQKENI. CDR3 sequence: CASSRDRGLSYEQYF. The CDR3 bases are TGTGCCAGCTCACGGGACAGGGGGCTTTCCTACGAGCAGTACTTC.